This T cell receptor (beta chain) appears in the sequencing data of a study of cytomegalovirus exposure and HLA in healthy donors (dated by TCRdb to 2016 to 2017). For the wider study: According to an earlier analysis of 587 of the donors, 150 million to 200 million T cells yielded over 90 million unique TCR beta sequences and about 300 Gb of sequence data. Roughly 300 gigabases of sequencing data and tens of millions of unique TCR sequences were included in an early release covering roughly 600 HLA-typed donors. The genetic ancestry cluster associated with self-reported Caucasian donors included 81% of the roughly 400 genotyped donors. The study aimed to test whether cataloging public T cell receptors could reveal signatures of past pathogen exposure. The T cell repertoires of about 700 subjects were profiled by immunosequencing and related to cytomegalovirus serostatus. A separate validation cohort of roughly 130 different subjects was used in addition to the approximately 670-subject first cohort. To predict cytomegalovirus infection status, the study combined high-throughput TCR immunosequencing, statistical association of individual TCRs with disease status, and machine learning. A later analysis re-examined previously published TCR beta repertoires from just over 650 donors and added high-resolution HLA genotyping to investigate patterns of TCR occurrence. Rather than drawing on any new phenotypic data, the later analysis identified candidate immune exposures from TCR beta sequences and the way those sequences occurred across donors. An earlier analysis of 587 of the donors used high-throughput TCR beta sequencing to judge whether each TCR beta V gene segment behaved as functional or pseudogenic. Donor age, sex, ethnicity and CMV serostatus were compiled together with the repertoire data. A later genetic analysis used genome-wide SNP genotypes for about three fifths of the 666 donors, treating that subset as a discovery cohort. Every discovery cohort repertoire had been produced on one sequencing platform. HLA typing covered class I and class II loci at four-digit resolution. The number of donors typed differed by locus, with roughly 629-640 for A, B, C, DRB1 and DQB1, more than 500 for DQA1, nearly 610 for DPA1, and around 460 for DPB1. A handful of DR-DQ haplotypes were handled as single units for association and clustering because linkage in the cohort was strong. On average, around 240,000 unique TCR beta nucleotide sequences were sequenced per donor among several hundred genotyped donors of the cohort, with 15% to 20% of those sequences being non-productive. Broader findings and caveats from the paper: The study listed 150 to 200 TCR beta chains as associated with cytomegalovirus. According to a later genetic analysis, donors in an Asian-associated ancestry cluster had fewer N-insertions in productive TCRs than the approximately 650-donor mean. According to a later analysis, parvovirus B19, influenza, CMV and Epstein-Barr virus appeared linked to several top co-occurrence clusters. According to the authors, the approach could potentially be generalized to other disease states and immunological phenotypes. Correlated functional status among segregating V segments might reflect linkage disequilibrium, but an unknown experimental factor could not be ruled out. The classifier was reported to diagnose cytomegalovirus status with high specificity and sensitivity in both the original and validation cohorts. In a later analysis, HLA-associated TCR beta chains showed more clonal expansion and lower generation probabilities than non-associated chains that were equally common. In an earlier analysis of approximately 600 of the donors, most TCR beta V segments were observed in productive rearrangements about 87% or about 30% of the time, broadly matching IMGT annotations. A further reported finding was that TCR beta sequences accurately predicted the HLA-A and HLA-B alleles for most subjects in the first cohort. According to a later analysis, TCR association rates differed among HLA loci, with DRB1 alleles showing the most associated TCRs and HLA-C alleles showing the fewest. According to a later analysis, most CMV-associated TCR beta chains appeared to be HLA-restricted, and the HLA associations seemed to be driven largely by CMV exposure. Because HLA typing was missing for some donors at each locus, association tests included only the typed subset. A later analysis associated about 17,000 TCR beta sequences with specific HLA alleles at a false discovery rate of 0.05. CMV serostatus was the only immune exposure information available for the cohort. A group of highly shared sequence variants was considered likely to be a technical artifact of the sequencing pipeline. Roughly uniform sequencing depth across donors was assumed in presence/absence analyses, although this assumption may not hold. A few of the identified cytomegalovirus-associated TCR beta chains were confirmed in vitro to be specific for cytomegalovirus antigens. Most TCR sequences were seen in very few donors, while some public TCRs were found in many individuals. When HLA alleles, especially DR and DQ, strongly co-occurred, TCR associations were difficult to assign to individual alleles. In this cohort, only TCR beta chains were sequenced, and detectable features were limited by the absence of alpha or paired-chain data. In a later genetic analysis, a missense DCLRE1C variant was associated with V-gene and J-gene trimming of TCR beta chains, and the association was replicated in an independent cohort. Because counts were too low, 15 to 20 rarely observed V segments, including chromosome 9 orphons, were left out of the earlier analysis of several hundred of the donors.

The library was built by means of the immunoSEQ multiplex PCR assay. The multiplex PCR relied on a mix of 60 forward primers for TCR Vbeta segments and 13 reverse primers for TCR Jbeta segments. The CDR3 region of rearranged TCR beta genes was amplified from genomic DNA with a multiplex PCR assay. The Illumina HiSeq System was used to sequence the amplified TCR beta libraries as 87-base-pair reads. As for the authors' bioinformatics: A later analysis counted about 80 million unique TCR beta chains across the 666 repertoires, and about 10 million of these chains were shared by at least two donors. Raw reads were error-corrected and collapsed into unique sequences with a nearest-neighbor algorithm that merged closely related sequences to remove PCR and sequencing errors. CDR3 sequences were aligned to IMGT reference sequences to assign V, D and J gene segments. For a sequence to be retained, a match of at least six nucleotides to both a V gene segment and a J gene segment was required. Rearrangements were classified as productive when the CDR3 lacked stop codons and remained in frame with V and J, and all other rearrangements were classified as non-productive. CDR3 was defined according to IMGT convention as the region running from the second conserved V-encoded cysteine to the conserved J-encoded phenylalanine. The earlier analysis of about 620 of the donors excluded sequences that lacked an unambiguous match to a single V gene segment. In an earlier analysis of 500 to 750 of the donors, V segments were called functional above 56.7% productive rearrangements and were called segregating when the between-donor standard deviation exceeded 5%. To diagnose cytomegalovirus status from the catalog of TCR beta chain sequences, a statistical classification framework was built. A later analysis assigned V and J genes by comparing TCR nucleotide sequences with IMGT/GENE-DB human TR gene sequences. The TCRdist pipeline was used in a later analysis to assign CDR3 sequences and most-parsimonious VDJ recombination scenarios. In a later analysis, each TCR beta chain was defined by its CDR3 amino acid sequence together with its V-gene family, and reads without a unique V-gene family were excluded. A later analysis removed 600 or so highly shared, low-generation-probability nucleotide sequences to deal with suspected cross-contamination and a sequencing artifact. In a later analysis, a clonal expansion index for each public chain was calculated from normalized within-repertoire ranks of inferred template counts. Generation probabilities in a later analysis came from a VDJ recombination model fitted to out-of-frame rearrangements, and those results were checked against IGoR. In a later analysis, TCR-TCR, TCR-HLA and TCR-CMV co-occurrence was scored with hypergeometric tests, and a repertoire-size bias correction was applied to TCR pairs. False discovery rates were estimated in a later analysis by permuting HLA or CMV assignments 20 times. In a later analysis, co-occurring TCRs were grouped using DBSCAN, and TCRdist sequence similarity was added for clustering within HLA-allele-positive subsets. Repertoires with fewer than 30,000 or more than 120,000 public chains were left out of co-occurrence clustering, as were four to six repertoires with anomalous nucleotide sharing. TCRdb obtained this table from immuneACCESS and retained in-frame rearrangements with V and J assigned. These tables miss some clones; where compared with another copy, unresolved V genes account for less than half of the shortfall, and the remainder is unexplained. The DNA gave D and trimming, while V, J and clone size come from that table. Counted in this sample were roughly 100,000 clones; 71% of them appeared once. The ten biggest clones cover less than 3.5% of the sample.

With regard to this clone: The specificity of this receptor is unknown. No base-level quality is on record; no much larger clone is a single base apart.

The cohort consisted of 666 healthy bone marrow donors. At the time of sampling, every cohort member was nominally healthy, though immune exposures that went unrecorded were likely present. The donor was CMV seronegative and belonged to the group of over 350 seronegative cohort members. Every donor gave a peripheral blood sample, and the peripheral blood mononuclear cells from that sample were used for TCR beta sequencing. Genomic DNA was extracted from the blood cell samples with the Qiagen DNeasy Blood Extraction Kit. The specimen was PBMCs. The TCR was taken from a female donor in good health and CMV-seronegative.

In nucleotides, the sequence is TGCGCCAGCAGCTTCGGGGGAGGCTTCCAAGAGACCCAGTACTTC. Its amino acids are CASSFGGGFQETQYF. The chain is encoded by TRBV5-1 joined to TRBJ2-5; D gene: possibly TRBD2, on 6 matching bases. The germline V gene gives CDR1 as SGHRS and CDR2 as YFSETQ. The CDR3 numbers 15 residues from cysteine through phenylalanine. The kept DNA is CDR3 alone, 45 bases in frame from the first base. The trim is 2 bases for V and 1 base for J, with a gap of 12 bases between the germline ends.